This TCR beta chain was documented in a study of shared clonotypes between healthy human individuals. Study-wide results and caveats: In a few donors, around 5% of naive CD4 clonotypes appeared in common.

This CDR3 region has 13 residues. Trimming removed 8 bases at V and 0 bases at J, with 11 bases between. Germline values: CDR1 SNHLY, CDR2 FYNNEI. Worth noting for this clone: As yet, its antigen is unknown.

Assay: immunoSEQ multiplex PCR; the TCRdb copy retains only in-frame clones and omits some. The sample includes approximately 2.4 million clones, under 97% seen only once; the top ten take approximately 0.13%. The sequence derives from a man between 18 and 29 years old in good health. This chain joins TRBV2 and TRBJ2-7; D gene uncertain. The material sequenced was naive CD4+ T cells sorted from blood. This sample's subset: CD45RA+ positively selected. In DNA, the CDR3 is TGTGCCAGCCGGCAGGCTGGCTCCTACGAGCAGTACTTC. The encoded protein is CASRQAGSYEQYF.